The count of the clone carrying this T cell receptor beta chain is one. Its matching antigen is unknown. CDR1 is SGHRS, CDR2 YFSETQ, per germline. The V and J ends lost 2 bases and 2 bases, in that order; junction bases with no gene match: 13. The CDR3 covers 19 residues. The sample belongs to a study of tumor and adjacent non-tumor tissue in lung cancer. Study-wide context: The patients, around 9 men and 5 or 6 women, were roughly 30 to 76 with stage I to III disease. On average, productive TCRbeta reads reached some 4.4 million per sample.

Study outcomes and limitations: TCR diversity was significantly greater in tumor than normal lung tissue.

A modified ARM-PCR protocol with three rounds of nested PCR amplified TCRbeta. MiXCR, applied by TCRdb to the multiplex PCR reads, yields one record per CDR3 protein. Seen here are some 80,000 distinct CDR3 sequences, 76% observed once, and the top ten hold about a fifth. The template was RNA from unsorted bulk tissue. The normal lung tissue was taken more than 3 cm from the tumor edge. The TCR comes from a woman aged 50 to 60 with non-small cell lung cancer. Sequencing input: distant non-tumor lung tissue. This chain links TRBV5-1 with TRBJ2-3; TRBD2 aligns across 11 bases. CDR3 protein: CASSLSLAGGIRATDTQYF. DNA of the CDR3: TGCGCCAGCAGCTTAAGCCTAGCGGGAGGTATTAGGGCCACAGATACGCAGTATTTT.